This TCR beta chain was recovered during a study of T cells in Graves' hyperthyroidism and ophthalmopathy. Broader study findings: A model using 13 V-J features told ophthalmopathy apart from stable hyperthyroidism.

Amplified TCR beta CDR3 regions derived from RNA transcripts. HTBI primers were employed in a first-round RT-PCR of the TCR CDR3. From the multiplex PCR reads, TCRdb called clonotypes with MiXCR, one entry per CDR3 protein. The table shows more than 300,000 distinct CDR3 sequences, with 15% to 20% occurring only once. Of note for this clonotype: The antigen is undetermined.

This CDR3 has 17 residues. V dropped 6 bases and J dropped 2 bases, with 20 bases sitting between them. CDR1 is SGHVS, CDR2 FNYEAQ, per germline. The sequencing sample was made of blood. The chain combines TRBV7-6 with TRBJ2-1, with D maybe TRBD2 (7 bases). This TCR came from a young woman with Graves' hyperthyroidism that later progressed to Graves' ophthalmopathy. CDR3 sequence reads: CASSLGGGARTYNEQFF. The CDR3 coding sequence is TGTGCCAGCAGTCTAGGGGGGGGGGCGCGGACCTACAATGAGCAGTTCTTC.